The 28 T cell receptor beta chains reported below all come from one sample, sequenced in a study of T cells after posttransplantation cyclophosphamide. The data were produced by immunoSEQ multiplex PCR, yet TCRdb's version contains in-frame clones alone and is incomplete. This sample carries 35,000 to 40,000 clones, none of them present only once. The sequenced material came from PBMCs. The source is a man aged 25 to 40 in good health and a related stem cell transplant donor.

This clone was seen repeatedly, ten times or more. The V call is TRBV6-1, the J call TRBJ1-2, with 7 positions matching TRBD1. Germline V CDR1 and CDR2: MNHNS, SASEGT. With 3 bases clipped from V and 2 bases from J, the junction kept 3 bases outside the gene matches. The CDR3 has 14 residues. CDR3 sequence: CASSERGPNYGYTF. The CDR3 region has the DNA TGTGCCAGCAGTGAGAGGGGGCCCAACTATGGCTACACCTTC.

Ten or more counts support this clone. The V call is TRBV5-4, the J call TRBJ1-2; 8 bases match TRBD1. The germline V gene has CDR1 SGHNT and CDR2 YYREEE (reference sequence). V dropped 3 bases and J dropped 4; count of bases not matched to a gene: 17. This CDR3 region has 18 residues. For the CDR3, the DNA is TGTGCCAGCAGCTCGAAAACGGAGGACAGGGCGGTCGGCTATGGCTACACCTTC. Translation gives CASSSKTEDRAVGYGYTF. The full variable domain, rest sourced from reference TRBV5-4 and TRBJ1-2, is ETGVTQSPTHLIKTRGQQVTLRCSSQSGHNTVSWYQQALGQGPQFIFQYYREEENGRGNFPPRFSGLQFPNYSSELNVNALELDDSALYLCASSSKTEDRAVGYGYTFGSGTRLTVV.

This clone was seen ten or more times. This chain links TRBV27 with TRBJ2-5; 7 nucleotides align to TRBD1. This CDR3 spans 14 amino acids. The trim removed 6 bases at V and 4 bases at J, leaving 8 bases unmatched. The germline V gene has CDR1 MNHEY and CDR2 SMNVEV (reference sequence). The CDR3 coding sequence is TGTGCCAGCAGGACTAAGGGGGCTCGAGAGACCCAGTACTTC. Amino acids: CASRTKGARETQYF.

The chain carries TRBV5-1 and TRBJ2-1, with D possibly being TRBD1 (6 bases). Germline CDR1 is SGHRS and CDR2 is YFSETQ. There are 13 residues in the CDR3. Deletions cut 7 bases from V and 3 bases from J, with 11 bases between. The CDR3 loop is CASGRDNYNEQFF. The CDR3 region has the DNA TGCGCCAGCGGCCGGGACAACTACAATGAGCAGTTCTTC.

The chain joins TRBV7-8 to TRBJ2-1; TRBD1 might be the D (5 bases). The CDR3 spans 15 residues. Trimming stripped 1 base from V and 7 bases from J, with 14 bases between. Germline V lookup: CDR1 SGHVS, CDR2 FQNEAQ. CDR3 region: CASSLEGARENEQFF. The CDR3 DNA sequence: TGTGCCAGCAGCTTAGAGGGCGCCAGGGAAAATGAGCAGTTCTTC.

This clone was found many times. The chain has TRBV12-3 or TRBV12-4 and TRBJ1-1, with D perhaps matching TRBD1 (6 bases). V was pared by 8 bases and J by 4 bases, with 17 bases between. This CDR3 region has 14 residues. CDR3 DNA sequence: TGTGCCAGCTCACTGGGGGCCTCAGGCACTGAAGCTTTCTTT. It is translated as CASSLGASGTEAFF.

This clone has more than one count but fewer than ten. The genes are TRBV7-3 and TRBJ2-5; 10 bases align to TRBD2. V shed 5 bases and J 4 bases; nucleotides not matched to a gene: 7. This CDR3 contains 15 residues. Germline V gives CDR1 SGHTA, CDR2 FQGTGA. The CDR3 sequence is CASSTAGGRVETQYF. As DNA, the CDR3 is TGTGCCAGCAGCACAGCGGGGGGGCGGGTAGAGACCCAGTACTTC.

This clone was detected ten times or more. The V gene is TRBV4-3, the J gene TRBJ1-2; D remains unclear. The V end lost 0 bases, the J end lost 0 bases, and 8 bases lay between the germline ends. Germline V gene sequence: CDR1 LGHNA, CDR2 YSLEER. The CDR3 has 15 residues. CDR3 region: CASSQEKAANYGYTF. The DNA of the CDR3 is TGCGCCAGCAGCCAAGAAAAGGCAGCTAACTATGGCTACACCTTC.

Only a few counts were recorded for this clone. The chain links TRBV6-6 to TRBJ2-2; 10 bases align to TRBD2. The V segment lost 4 bases and the J segment 7 bases; nucleotides outside the gene matches: 9. The CDR3 length is 16 residues. Per germline, CDR1 MNHNY and CDR2 SVGAGI (reference sequence). The CDR3 region has the DNA TGTGCCAGCAGTTCTTCAGCGGGGGGGGGAAGCGGGGAGCTGTTTTTT. It codes for CASSSSAGGGSGELFF.

This clone has a count of ten or more. The J gene is TRBJ1-1, the V gene TRBV7-6, with 9 bases lining up with TRBD1. CDR3 length: 15 amino acids. From germline, CDR1 is SGHVS and CDR2 FNYEAQ. The J segment lost 3 bases and the V segment lost 5 bases, leaving 7 bases of the junction unmatched. The CDR3 region has the DNA TGTGCCAGCAGCCCCGGGACAGGGAGGTACACTGAAGCTTTCTTT. Its protein is CASSPGTGRYTEAFF.

This clone turned up a few times. The rearrangement uses TRBV28 and TRBJ1-5; 7 bases are a match to TRBD1. V lost 4 bases, J lost 12 bases, and 12 bases stayed unmatched. CDR1 MDHEN and CDR2 SYDVKM come from the germline V gene. This CDR3 contains 14 residues. CDR3 residues: CASSSPGTATYQHF. CDR3 nucleotide sequence: TGTGCCAGCAGTTCCCCCGGGACAGCAACCTACCAGCATTTT.

This clone was recorded at least ten times. The V call is TRBV4-1, the J call TRBJ1-4; D may be TRBD1 (6 bases). The CDR3 has 18 amino acids. V gave up 3 bases and J gave up 7 bases, with 24 bases separating them. Germline V gene data show CDR1 as MGHRA and CDR2 as YSYEKL. The CDR3 DNA reads as TGCGCCAGCAGCCATATCAGGGGTTACGACGTTGGTGGTGAAAAACTGTTTTTT. It is translated as CASSHIRGYDVGGEKLFF.

The table lists this clone with many counts. The chain carries TRBV6-6 and TRBJ2-2; no reliable D call. The CDR3 runs 12 residues. Trimming removed 4 bases at V and 12 bases at J, with 12 bases between. Germline CDR1 reads MNHNY; CDR2 reads SVGAGI (reference sequence). CDR3 residues: CASSSALEKLFF. In nucleotides, the CDR3 is TGTGCCAGCAGTTCGGCCCTAGAAAAGCTGTTTTTT.

Many counts were recorded for this clone. The chain recombines TRBV4-1 with TRBJ1-2; 7 nucleotides match TRBD1. With V trimmed by 1 base and J by 2 bases, 1 base remained unmatched. The length of the CDR3 is 14 residues. Germline V gene sequence: CDR1 MGHRA, CDR2 YSYEKL. For the CDR3, the DNA is TGCGCCAGCAGCCAAGCGACAGGGAACTATGGCTACACCTTC. This gives the protein CASSQATGNYGYTF.

This clone has ten or more counts. The CDR3 bases are TGTGCCAGTAGTATAATTAGCGGGGGGGCCCGGGAGCAGTTCTTC. Encoded protein: CASSIISGGAREQFF. J is TRBJ2-1 and V is TRBV19; TRBD2 matches at 11 bases. The germline V gene has CDR1 LNHDA and CDR2 SQIVND (reference sequence). This CDR3 contains 15 residues. With 2 bases clipped from V and 10 bases from J, the junction kept 7 bases outside the gene matches. The complete variable domain, with remaining parts taken from reference TRBV19 and TRBJ2-1, reads DGGITQSPKYLFRKEGQNVTLSCEQNLNHDAMYWYRQDPGQGLRLIYYSQIVNDFQKGDIAEGYSVSREKKESFPLTVTSAQKNPTAFYLCASSIISGGAREQFFGPGTRLTVL.

There are many counts of this clone. V gene TRBV7-8 combines with J gene TRBJ1-5, with unresolved D. CDR1 is SGHVS and CDR2 is FQNEAQ in the germline V gene. Between the trimmed V and J ends, which lost 3 bases and 6 bases, there was a span of 3 bases. The CDR3 sequence is 11 residues long. The CDR3 coding sequence is TGTGCCAGCAGCTTCGGTCAGCCCCAGCATTTT. Its protein is CASSFGQPQHF.

In its sample, this clone was seen many times. The rearrangement joins TRBV19 to TRBJ1-3; 7 bases fit TRBD1. Germline trimming cut 5 bases from V and 5 bases from J; bases unmatched to any gene: 9. The germline V gene has CDR1 LNHDA and CDR2 SQIVND (reference sequence). The CDR3 consists of 15 residues. CDR3 sequence (DNA): TGTGCCAGTAGTGCGGGGACAGACAACCGAAACACCATATATTTT. Protein product: CASSAGTDNRNTIYF.

The table lists this clone with many counts. The chain recombines TRBV6-4 with TRBJ2-1; 10 bases are a match to TRBD2. The length of the CDR3 is 14 residues. From germline, CDR1 is MRHNA and CDR2 SNTAGT. V gave up 5 bases and J gave up 9 bases; unmatched junction bases: 7. This chain's CDR3 is CASSSGGAIGEQFF. In DNA form, the CDR3 reads TGTGCCAGCAGTAGCGGGGGGGCCATAGGTGAGCAGTTCTTC.

This clone was seen many times. This chain uses TRBV27 with TRBJ1-1; D not certain. Germline-derived CDR1 and CDR2 are MNHEY and SMNVEV (reference sequence). V lost 6 bases to trimming and J lost 1 base, with 9 bases between them. The CDR3 covers 13 residues. CDR3: CASSPLGNTEAFF. In nucleotides, the CDR3 is TGTGCCAGCAGCCCCCTAGGGAACACTGAAGCTTTCTTT.

This clone turned up a few times. Since no conserved phenylalanine or tryptophan closes the CDR3, a read error is the likely cause. The DNA is omitted, as the CDR3 cannot be located on it reliably, and the CDR3 follows TCRdb's listing. This chain links TRBV29-1 with TRBJ2-7; the table calls TRBD2, which could not be checked here. The germline V gene has CDR1 SQVTM and CDR2 ANQGSEA. The CDR3 has 9 residues if both end residues are counted. The CDR3 loop is CSVEDRGAN.

The V call is TRBV19, the J call TRBJ1-2; D unresolved. The CDR3 is 13 residues long. Germline-derived CDR1 and CDR2 are LNHDA and SQIVND (reference sequence). Trimming pared 6 bases from V and 8 bases from J, leaving 16 bases between. The CDR3 bases are TGTGCCAGTAGCCCAGACAATGTCAAAGGCTACACCTTC. It is translated as CASSPDNVKGYTF.

This clone was observed many times. The same CDR3 also results from other DNA sequences found in this sample. V usage is TRBV5-1 and J usage is TRBJ2-3, with 7 bases aligning to TRBD2. J was trimmed by 1 base and V by 4 bases; bases with no gene match: 3. Germline CDR1 reads SGHRS; CDR2 reads YFSETQ. This CDR3 is 14 amino acids long. In nucleotides, the CDR3 is TGCGCCAGCAGCCTTGCGGGGGGCACAGATACGCAGTATTTT. Protein product: CASSLAGGTDTQYF.

This clone was observed many times. The chain has TRBV19 and TRBJ1-5, with 7 bases that match TRBD1. With V trimmed by 6 bases and J by 0 bases, 5 bases remained unmatched. Germline CDR1 and CDR2: LNHDA and SQIVND (reference sequence). This CDR3 has 15 residues. CDR3 sequence (DNA): TGTGCCAGTAGGAGACAGGGTCTTAGCAATCAGCCCCAGCATTTT. It yields the protein CASRRQGLSNQPQHF.

This clone has ten or more counts. The rearrangement uses TRBV4-1 and TRBJ2-3, with D possibly matching TRBD2 (5 bases). Germline V gives CDR1 MGHRA, CDR2 YSYEKL. V lost 2 bases and J 0 bases, leaving 9 bases between the germline ends. The length of the CDR3 is 15 residues. DNA of the CDR3: TGCGCCAGCAGCCAAAGCCGGACTAGCACAGATACGCAGTATTTT. This gives the protein CASSQSRTSTDTQYF.

This clone has ten or more counts. V is TRBV6-2 or TRBV6-3 and J is TRBJ2-4; D is undetermined. The V end was cut by 0 bases, the J end by 11 bases, with 17 bases between. The CDR3 covers 15 residues. Germline V lookup: CDR1 MNHEY, CDR2 SVGEGT. CDR3 protein: CASSYSLGLGTVQYF. The CDR3 DNA reads TGTGCCAGCAGTTACTCCCTAGGTTTGGGTACGGTTCAGTACTTC.

V is TRBV9 and J is TRBJ1-6, with 7 bases aligning to TRBD1. J gave up 7 bases and V 0 bases, and 4 bases lay outside the gene matches. The CDR3 runs 15 residues. Germline CDR1 is SGDLS and CDR2 is YYNGEE. DNA for the CDR3: TGTGCCAGCAGCGTAGTTCCAGGGGGAAATTCACCCCTCCACTTT. It translates to CASSVVPGGNSPLHF.

This clone turned up a few times. The V gene is TRBV7-2, the J gene TRBJ2-5, with 8 nucleotides matching TRBD1. CDR3 length: 16 residues. The V gene's germline CDR1 is SGHTA and CDR2 FQGNSA. V shed 5 bases and J 4 bases; nucleotides not matched to a gene: 12. The CDR3 spells CASSPRGRGLRETQYF. The CDR3 region has the DNA TGTGCCAGCAGCCCAAGGGGCAGGGGGCTCAGAGAGACCCAGTACTTC.

This clone was observed at least ten times. The rearrangement joins TRBV28 to TRBJ1-4; 8 nucleotides line up with TRBD1. Germline assignment: CDR1 MDHEN and CDR2 SYDVKM. V trimming: 4 bases; J trimming: 2 bases; junction bases outside the gene matches: 6. The CDR3 runs 16 residues. The CDR3 is CASSSRQGMTNEKLFF. The DNA for the CDR3 is TGTGCCAGCAGTTCCCGACAGGGGATGACTAATGAAAAACTGTTTTTT.